The 30 T cell receptor beta chains given below trace back to one sample, sequenced in a study of T cell repertoires in cytomegalovirus infection. Which antigens these TCRs recognize remains unknown. TCRdb redid the calling of the reads with MiXCR, one entry per CDR3 protein. The table includes around 770,000 distinct CDR3 sequences, roughly 28% detected once. The sample in question was cultured CD8+ T cells from PBMCs, obtained from culture after CMV antigen stimulation. The receptors derive from a human donor in good health (CMV status not recorded). Some clones in this sample may be carry-over from other donors' samples.

This clonotype appeared many times. V usage is TRBV9 and J usage is TRBJ2-1; tentatively, D is TRBD1 or TRBD2 (5 bases each). Trimming left V 0 bases short and J 8 bases short, with 21 bases between. CDR3 length: 17 amino acids. Germline assignment: CDR1 SGDLS and CDR2 YYNGEE. The CDR3 DNA is TGTGCCAGCAGCGTAGGTTTAGGGGACGGATTCGGAGATGAGCAGTTCTTC. Protein: CASSVGLGDGFGDEQFF.

In DNA, the CDR3 is TGTGCCAGCAGCTTCCCAGCGGGGGGGCGCGAGCAGTACTTC. Translated: CASSFPAGGREQYF. The chain couples TRBV13 to TRBJ2-7, with 10 bases lining up with TRBD2. J was trimmed by 6 bases and V by 3 bases; bases with no gene match: 5. The CDR3 length is 14 residues. CDR1 and CDR2 (germline): PRHDT, FYEKMQ (reference sequence).

This clonotype has at least ten counts. The chain joins TRBV7-9 to TRBJ2-1, with 9 positions matching TRBD2. Germline loops: CDR1 SEHNR, CDR2 FQNEAQ (reference sequence). With V trimmed by 6 bases and J by 0 bases, 15 bases remained unmatched. This CDR3 region has 19 residues. The DNA of the CDR3 is TGTGCCAGCAGAGACAGCCTAGCGGGGCAACCTTACTCCTACAATGAGCAGTTCTTC. Protein: CASRDSLAGQPYSYNEQFF.

The chain employs TRBV12-3 or TRBV12-4 and TRBJ2-2, with 11 bases aligning to TRBD1. J was trimmed by 7 bases and V by 5 bases; bases with no gene match: 12. The CDR3 is 17 amino acids. The CDR3 here is CASSKSPGQGDGGELFF. CDR3 sequence (DNA): TGTGCCAGCAGTAAATCACCGGGACAGGGGGACGGCGGGGAGCTGTTTTTT.

This clonotype was counted ten times or more. The chain carries TRBV29-1 and TRBJ1-2; TRBD1 agrees at 12 bases. The CDR3 runs to 16 residues. Losses at the gene ends were 7 bases for V and 3 bases for J; bases not matched to a gene: 12. Germline loops: CDR1 SQVTM, CDR2 ANQGSEA. In nucleotides, the CDR3 is TGCAGCGCTCTAGGCGGGACAGGGGGCGCCTACTATGGCTACACCTTC. It yields the protein CSALGGTGGAYYGYTF.

There are many counts of this clonotype. The chain uses TRBV4-1 and TRBJ1-1; D remains unclear. The CDR3 consists of 12 residues. V gave up 0 bases and J gave up 11 bases, with 10 bases separating them. CDR1 is MGHRA and CDR2 is YSYEKL in the germline V gene. CDR3 residues: CASSQDHTVAFF. CDR3 DNA sequence: TGCGCCAGCAGCCAAGATCACACAGTGGCTTTCTTT.

CDR3 amino acids: CASSLAGDRYNEQFF. CDR3 in DNA: TGTGCCAGCAGTCTAGCGGGGGACCGCTACAATGAGCAGTTCTTC. The chain couples TRBV27 to TRBJ2-1; TRBD2 matches 10 bases. The CDR3 sequence is 15 residues long. Germline CDR1 and CDR2: MNHEY and SMNVEV (reference sequence). With 5 bases clipped from V and 3 bases from J, the junction kept 4 bases outside the gene matches.

The V and J genes are TRBV6-1 and TRBJ1-5; TRBD1 is a possible D gene (6 bases). The germline gives CDR1 MNHNS, CDR2 SASEGT. The CDR3 length is 14 residues. Between the trimmed V and J ends, which lost 6 bases and 7 bases, there was a span of 16 bases. The CDR3 loop reads CASRGRGAGQPQHF. CDR3 sequence (DNA): TGTGCCAGCAGGGGGCGGGGGGCAGGCCAGCCCCAGCATTTT.

The chain recombines TRBV4-1 with TRBJ2-5; D perhaps matches TRBD2 (6 bases). The CDR3 spans 17 residues. From germline, CDR1 is MGHRA and CDR2 YSYEKL. Trimming shortened V by 4 bases and J by 1 base, and 19 bases separated the two germline ends. The CDR3, as DNA: TGCGCCAGCAGCCTAGGAAAAGCGGGTTTGACCCAAGAGACCCAGTACTTC. Translating it yields CASSLGKAGLTQETQYF.

On this clonotype itself: One junction end does not reproduce the germline sequence, and a read error may be involved. This chain connects TRBV27 to TRBJ1-2, with D unresolved. Looked up from germline, CDR1 is MNHEY and CDR2 is SMNVEV (reference sequence). The CDR3 totals 15 residues. The DNA for the CDR3 is TGTGCCATCAGTTTTGGTACAGATTCTAACTATGGCTACACCTTC. Amino acids: CAISFGTDSNYGYTF.

On this clonotype: A single base separates this from a much larger clone, so it may be a read error. The V gene is TRBV12-5, the J gene TRBJ1-4; D might be TRBD1 (6 bases). CDR3 length equals 20 residues. Germline assignment: CDR1 LGHNT and CDR2 FRNRAP. CDR3 amino acids: CTSGLILDSFFTGPNEKLFF. DNA of the CDR3: TGTACTAGTGGTTTGATCTTGGACAGCTTCTTTACGGGTCCTAATGAAAAACTGTTTTTT.

The J gene is TRBJ2-7, the V gene TRBV6-2 or TRBV6-3, with 8 bases matching TRBD1. The CDR3 loop spans 17 amino acids. Germline values: CDR1 MNHEY, CDR2 SVGEGT. J lost 0 bases, V lost 5 bases, and 12 bases had no gene match. The chain's CDR3 is CASSRHPRGQGSYEQYV. CDR3 DNA sequence: TGTGCCAGCAGTCGCCATCCCAGGGGGCAAGGCTCCTACGAGCAGTACGTC.

This clonotype was seen more than once but under ten times. The chain combines TRBV6-2 or TRBV6-3 with TRBJ2-7; D possibly corresponds to TRBD1 (5 bases). The CDR3 loop spans 14 amino acids. Germline CDR1 MNHEY, CDR2 SVGEGT. The V gene lost 6 bases and the J gene lost 0 bases, with 12 bases spanning the gap. CDR3 nucleotide sequence: TGTGCCAGCAGCAAACTCGGACACTCCTACGAGCAGTACGTC. Translated: CASSKLGHSYEQYV.

This clonotype was seen repeatedly, ten times or more. The chain is built from TRBV7-8 and TRBJ2-3; TRBD2 matches 8 bases. The germline V gene encodes CDR1 SGHVS and CDR2 FQNEAQ. The CDR3 has 17 amino acids. Trimming removed 7 bases from V and 1 base from J; junction bases left unmatched: 13. CDR3 loop: CASIRSGVRKRTDTQYF. CDR3 sequence (DNA): TGTGCCAGCATTCGTAGCGGGGTACGGAAACGCACAGATACGCAGTATTTT.

The gene calls are TRBV6-1 and TRBJ1-2; D possibly corresponds to TRBD1 (6 bases). Trimming took 5 bases from V and 4 from J, leaving 14 bases between them. The CDR3 has 14 residues. CDR1 and CDR2 from the germline V gene are MNHNS and SASEGT. Written as DNA, the CDR3 is TGTGCCAGCAGTCCGACAGGCTCCCGCTATGGCTACACCTTC. This translates into CASSPTGSRYGYTF.

The chain uses TRBV27 and TRBJ2-6; D uncertain. V gave up 1 base and J gave up 0 bases, with 7 bases separating them. Germline lookup yields CDR1 MNHEY and CDR2 SMNVEV (reference sequence). The CDR3 runs 16 residues. CDR3 sequence reads: CASSLYGYSGANVLTF. CDR3 nucleotide sequence: TGTGCCAGCAGTTTATACGGGTACTCTGGGGCCAACGTCCTGACTTTC. Supplemented by reference TRBV27 and TRBJ2-6, the full variable domain reads EAQVTQNPRYLITVTGKKLTVTCSQNMNHEYMSWYRQDPGLGLRQIYYSMNVEVTDKGDVPEGYKVSRKEKRNFPLILESPSPNQTSLYFCASSLYGYSGANVLTFGAGSRLTVL.

The table lists this clonotype with a few counts. Here the CDR3 DNA reads TGTGCCAGCAAAGTAGGTTTCCGGGAAGGAACTCAGATTTATGGGCAGTTCTTC. Translated, it gives CASKVGFREGTQIYGQFF. This chain joins TRBV6-2 or TRBV6-3 and TRBJ2-1, with D possibly TRBD2 on 5 matching bases. The V gene lost 7 bases and the J gene lost 12 bases, with 34 bases spanning the gap. Germline assignment: CDR1 MNHEY and CDR2 SVGEGT. This CDR3 is 18 amino acids long.

This clonotype was observed once. The genes are TRBV10-3 and TRBJ2-7, with D possibly TRBD2 on 6 matching bases. This CDR3 has 15 residues. V was pared by 10 bases and J by 3 bases, with 22 bases between. The germline gives CDR1 ENHRY, CDR2 SYGVKD. CDR3 DNA: TGTGCCACGATCAACGGTGGGACTTTTTTCTACGAGCAGTACTTC. It translates to CATINGGTFFYEQYF.

The chain has TRBV11-1 and TRBJ2-3; D assignment may be TRBD1 or TRBD2 (5 bases each). This CDR3 contains 17 residues. The germline V and J ends were trimmed by 5 bases and 2 bases, with 20 bases remaining between them. Germline values: CDR1 SGHAT, CDR2 FQDESV (reference sequence). The CDR3 DNA reads TGTGCCAGCAGCCTACATTACCGGGACCCTAACACAGATACGCAGTATTTT. Encoded protein: CASSLHYRDPNTDTQYF.

The V gene is TRBV9, the J gene TRBJ1-1, with D maybe TRBD1 (6 bases). This CDR3 is 16 amino acids long. V shed 4 bases and J shed 6 bases, with 22 bases lying between them. The germline V gene encodes CDR1 SGDLS and CDR2 YYNGEE. The CDR3 DNA reads TGTGCCAGCAGCTTATCATTTAGGGGGGGCGATGCTGAAGCTTTCTTT. Its protein is CASSLSFRGGDAEAFF.

This clonotype was recorded a few times. This chain connects TRBV28 to TRBJ1-2; TRBD1 is a possible D gene (5 bases). V was trimmed by 7 bases and J by 3 bases, leaving 18 bases between them. CDR1 and CDR2 from the germline V gene are MDHEN and SYDVKM. CDR3 length: 15 amino acids. CDR3 DNA: TGTGCCAGCAACGCAGTCGGCAGGGTGGACTATGGCTACACCTTC. This codes for CASNAVGRVDYGYTF.

This clonotype was detected a few times. CDR3 amino acids: CASSPQQMNTEAFF. CDR3 in DNA: TGTGCCAGTAGTCCTCAGCAGATGAACACTGAAGCTTTCTTT. The chain employs TRBV19 and TRBJ1-1; D not resolved. Germline CDR1 is LNHDA and CDR2 is SQIVND (reference sequence). The CDR3 spans 14 residues. Trimming shortened V by 5 bases and J by 0 bases, and 10 bases separated the two germline ends.

The rearrangement joins TRBV27 to TRBJ1-1, with 8 bases lining up with TRBD1. CDR1 is MNHEY, CDR2 SMNVEV, per germline (reference sequence). V was clipped by 8 bases and J by 5 bases; unmatched bases: 13. The CDR3 is made up of 15 amino acids. CDR3 loop: CASFDLRGRATEAFF. The CDR3 coding sequence is TGTGCCAGCTTCGACCTCAGGGGGCGAGCGACTGAAGCTTTCTTT.

This clonotype was seen only a few times. The V call is TRBV18, the J call TRBJ2-7; 9 bases align to TRBD1. In germline, CDR1 is KGHSH, CDR2 LQKENI. The CDR3 covers 13 residues. V lost 5 bases and J lost 3; bases outside the gene matches: 2. The chain's CDR3 is CASSRQGDYEQYF. Written as DNA, the CDR3 is TGTGCCAGCTCAAGACAGGGGGACTACGAGCAGTACTTC.

This clonotype came up a few times. This chain joins TRBV29-1 and TRBJ2-7; D possibly corresponds to TRBD1 (6 bases). CDR3 length: 14 amino acids. V dropped 4 bases and J dropped 3 bases, with 16 bases sitting between them. The germline V gene encodes CDR1 SQVTM and CDR2 ANQGSEA. CDR3 protein: CSVGDRFGVYEQYF. The CDR3 region has the DNA TGCAGCGTTGGAGACAGGTTTGGGGTCTACGAGCAGTACTTC.

The chain carries TRBV28 and TRBJ1-2; a possible D gene is TRBD1 (5 bases). V gave up 2 bases and J gave up 8 bases, with 21 bases separating them. The CDR3 extends over 16 amino acids. Per the germline V gene, CDR1 is MDHEN and CDR2 is SYDVKM. The chain's CDR3 is CASSLRHVGAGHGYTF. As DNA, the CDR3 is TGTGCCAGCAGTTTACGCCATGTCGGCGCAGGGCACGGCTACACCTTC.

This clonotype was observed a few times. J is TRBJ1-1 and V is TRBV2, with D unresolved. The germline V gene encodes CDR1 SNHLY and CDR2 FYNNEI. The CDR3 loop spans 13 amino acids. The germline V and J ends were trimmed by 8 bases and 1 base, with 11 bases remaining between them. The CDR3 protein is CASPVLWNTEAFF. In nucleotides, the CDR3 is TGTGCCAGCCCAGTCCTTTGGAACACTGAAGCTTTCTTT.

This clonotype has only a few counts. CDR3 DNA sequence: TGCGCCAGCAGCCAAGACTGGAGCTCCTACAATGAGCAGTTCTTC. Protein: CASSQDWSSYNEQFF. The gene calls are TRBV4-1 and TRBJ2-1; D unclear. Per germline, CDR1 MGHRA and CDR2 YSYEKL. This CDR3 region has 15 residues. Trimming stripped 0 bases from V and 0 bases from J, with 6 bases between.

This clonotype was counted a few times. V is TRBV19 and J is TRBJ2-5; possibly TRBD1 or TRBD2 for D (5 bases each). Germline V lookup: CDR1 LNHDA, CDR2 SQIVND (reference sequence). Trimming shortened V by 2 bases and J by 5 bases, and 12 bases separated the two germline ends. The CDR3 is 14 residues long. CDR3 sequence: CASSIRDLVETQYF. The CDR3 coding sequence is TGTGCCAGTAGTATAAGGGACCTGGTGGAGACCCAGTACTTC.

This clonotype was picked up a small number of times. This chain joins TRBV7-9 and TRBJ2-7; 9 nucleotides agree with TRBD1. V was clipped by 4 bases and J by 5 bases; unmatched bases: 9. This CDR3 region has 15 residues. CDR1 SEHNR and CDR2 FQNEAQ come from the germline V gene (reference sequence). The CDR3 loop reads CASSSPGTGIDEQYV. As DNA, the CDR3 is TGTGCCAGCAGCTCTCCCGGGACAGGGATCGACGAGCAGTACGTC.